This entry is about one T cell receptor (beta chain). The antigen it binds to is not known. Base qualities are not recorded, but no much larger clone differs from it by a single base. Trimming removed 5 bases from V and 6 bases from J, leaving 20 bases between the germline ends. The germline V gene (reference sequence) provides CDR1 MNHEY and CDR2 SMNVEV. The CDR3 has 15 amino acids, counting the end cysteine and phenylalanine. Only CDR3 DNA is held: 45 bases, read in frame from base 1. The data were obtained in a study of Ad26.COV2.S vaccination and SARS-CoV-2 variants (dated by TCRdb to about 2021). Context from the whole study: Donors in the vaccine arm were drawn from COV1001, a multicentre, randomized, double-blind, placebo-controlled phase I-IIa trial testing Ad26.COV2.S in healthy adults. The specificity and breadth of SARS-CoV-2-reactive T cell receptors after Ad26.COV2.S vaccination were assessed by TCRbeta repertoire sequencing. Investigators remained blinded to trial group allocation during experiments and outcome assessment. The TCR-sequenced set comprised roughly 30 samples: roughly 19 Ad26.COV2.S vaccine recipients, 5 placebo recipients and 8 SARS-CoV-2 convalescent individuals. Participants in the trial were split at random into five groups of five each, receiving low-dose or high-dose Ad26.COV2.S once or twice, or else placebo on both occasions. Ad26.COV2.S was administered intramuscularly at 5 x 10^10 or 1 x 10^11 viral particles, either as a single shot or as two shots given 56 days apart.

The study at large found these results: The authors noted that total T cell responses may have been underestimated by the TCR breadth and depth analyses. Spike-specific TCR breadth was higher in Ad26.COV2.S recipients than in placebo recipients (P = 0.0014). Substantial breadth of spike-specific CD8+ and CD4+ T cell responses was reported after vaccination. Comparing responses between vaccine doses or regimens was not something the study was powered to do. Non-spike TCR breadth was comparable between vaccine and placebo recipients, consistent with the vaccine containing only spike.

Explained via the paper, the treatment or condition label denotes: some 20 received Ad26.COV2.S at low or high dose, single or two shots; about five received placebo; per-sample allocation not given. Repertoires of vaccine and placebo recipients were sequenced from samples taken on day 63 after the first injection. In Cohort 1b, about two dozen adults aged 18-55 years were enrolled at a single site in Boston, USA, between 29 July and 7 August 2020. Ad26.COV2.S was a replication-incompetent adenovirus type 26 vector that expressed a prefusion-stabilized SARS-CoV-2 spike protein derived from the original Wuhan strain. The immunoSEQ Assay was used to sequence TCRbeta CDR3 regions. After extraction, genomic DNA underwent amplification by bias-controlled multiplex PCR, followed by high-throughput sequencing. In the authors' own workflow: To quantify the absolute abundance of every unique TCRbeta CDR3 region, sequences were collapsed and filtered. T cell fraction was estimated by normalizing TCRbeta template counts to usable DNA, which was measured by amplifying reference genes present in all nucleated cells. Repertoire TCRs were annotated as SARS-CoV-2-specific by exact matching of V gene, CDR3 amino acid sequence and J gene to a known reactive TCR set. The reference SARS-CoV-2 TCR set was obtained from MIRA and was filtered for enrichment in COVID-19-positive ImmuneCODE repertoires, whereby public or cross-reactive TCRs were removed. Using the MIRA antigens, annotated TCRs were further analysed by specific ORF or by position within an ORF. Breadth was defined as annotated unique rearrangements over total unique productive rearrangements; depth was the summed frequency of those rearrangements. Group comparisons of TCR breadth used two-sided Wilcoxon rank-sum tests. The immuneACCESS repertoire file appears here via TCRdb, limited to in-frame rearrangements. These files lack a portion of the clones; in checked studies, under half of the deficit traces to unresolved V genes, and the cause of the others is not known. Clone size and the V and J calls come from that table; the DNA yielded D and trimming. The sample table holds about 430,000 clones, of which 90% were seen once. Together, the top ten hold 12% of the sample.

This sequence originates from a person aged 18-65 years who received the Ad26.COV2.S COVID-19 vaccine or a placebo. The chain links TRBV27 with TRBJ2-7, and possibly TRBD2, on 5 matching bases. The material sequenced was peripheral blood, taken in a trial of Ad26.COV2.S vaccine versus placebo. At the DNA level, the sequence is TGTGCCAGCAGTCTACGACTATCCACCTCCACCGAGCAGTACTTC. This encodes CASSLRLSTSTEQYF.